These 23 T cell receptor beta chains were all obtained from the same sample, sequenced in a study of shared clonotypes between healthy human individuals. Assay: immunoSEQ multiplex PCR; the TCRdb copy retains only in-frame clones and omits some. The data show millions of clones, with 85% to 95% seen just once and 0.1% to 0.15% held by the top ten. The sequencing input was naive CD4+ T cells sorted from blood. Subset indicated: CD45RA+ positively selected. Source of these receptors: a man younger than 35 in good health.

The chain is built from TRBV7-2 and TRBJ1-2; D not resolved. Germline CDR1 is SGHTA and CDR2 is FQGNSA. V lost 5 bases, J lost 8 bases, and 9 bases lay in between. This CDR3 spans 11 amino acids. The CDR3 sequence: CASSLLSGYTF. The CDR3 DNA sequence: TGTGCCAGCAGCCTCCTATCCGGCTACACCTTC.

V gene TRBV5-5 combines with J gene TRBJ2-7; D is unresolved. Trimming pared 4 bases from V and 2 bases from J, leaving 10 bases between. Germline lookup yields CDR1 SGHKS and CDR2 YYEKEE (reference sequence). The CDR3 runs to 13 residues. The CDR3 nucleotides read TGTGCCAGCAGCCTCTCTGCTCCCTACGAGCAGTACTTC. Protein: CASSLSAPYEQYF.

V gene TRBV6-1 combines with J gene TRBJ2-3, with 9 bases aligning to TRBD1. V shed 5 bases, J shed 4 bases, and the junction held 4 bases outside the gene matches. Looked up from germline, CDR1 is MNHNS and CDR2 is SASEGT. CDR3 length: 14 residues. The CDR3 DNA sequence: TGTGCCAGCAGTACGGGACAGGGCCCAGATACGCAGTATTTT. This codes for CASSTGQGPDTQYF.

The chain combines TRBV6-1 with TRBJ2-2; D gene uncertain. The germline V gene encodes CDR1 MNHNS and CDR2 SASEGT. V was shortened by 3 bases and J by 4 bases, with 18 bases between the two germline ends. The CDR3 loop spans 17 amino acids. CDR3 in DNA: TGTGCCAGCAGTGATTTGCGTCTCCAAGTGGGCACCGGGGAGCTGTTTTTT. Protein product: CASSDLRLQVGTGELFF.

This clone was found once. J is TRBJ2-7 and V is TRBV6-4; 14 bases fit TRBD2. Trimming at V came to 6 bases and at J to 1 base, leaving 8 bases not matched to a gene. The germline CDR1 and CDR2 sequences are MRHNA and SNTAGT. CDR3 length: 17 residues. The CDR3 region is CASRGTSGRGWSYEQYF. The CDR3 nucleotides read TGTGCCAGCAGGGGGACTAGCGGGAGAGGCTGGTCCTACGAGCAGTACTTC.

The chain carries TRBV7-6 and TRBJ1-1; unclear D gene. Between the trimmed V and J ends, which lost 8 bases and 5 bases, there was a span of 12 bases. This CDR3 is 12 amino acids long. Looked up from germline, CDR1 is SGHVS and CDR2 is FNYEAQ. CDR3 nucleotides: TGTGCCAGCTCCGTGGATAGGACTGAAGCTTTCTTT. Translation: CASSVDRTEAFF.

The gene calls are TRBV6-1 and TRBJ1-6, with 7 bases that match TRBD1. Trimming took 8 bases from V and 7 from J; bases not matched to a gene: 11. This CDR3 spans 15 amino acids. From germline, CDR1 is MNHNS and CDR2 SASEGT. The CDR3 coding sequence is TGTGCCAGCTTTTTGTCCAGGGGGGGGAATTCACCCCTCCACTTT. Encoded protein: CASFLSRGGNSPLHF.

Notes on this clone: Other DNA sequences from this sample encode an identical CDR3 as well. The V call is TRBV18, the J call TRBJ2-5, with a tentative D call TRBD1 (6 bases). The CDR3 has 14 amino acids. The V end lost 3 bases, the J end lost 1 base, and 9 bases lay between the germline ends. The germline V gene has CDR1 KGHSH and CDR2 LQKENI. The DNA for the CDR3 is TGTGCCAGCTCACCGCTAGGGGGCCAAGAGACCCAGTACTTC. Translated: CASSPLGGQETQYF.

The chain carries TRBV7-2 and TRBJ2-3; D call uncertain. Trimming removed 4 bases at V and 6 bases at J, with 11 bases between. The CDR3 contains 13 residues. Germline CDR1 SGHTA, CDR2 FQGNSA. The DNA of the CDR3 is TGTGCCAGCAGCTCCCTCGGCCTGGATACGCAGTATTTT. Translation: CASSSLGLDTQYF.

The chain is built from TRBV4-3 and TRBJ1-2; TRBD1 might be the D (6 bases). The CDR3 loop spans 14 amino acids. The V end was cut by 4 bases, the J end by 7 bases, with 16 bases between. Germline CDR1 and CDR2: LGHNA and YSLEER. CDR3 sequence: CASSPQTGFGGYTF. Written as DNA, the CDR3 is TGCGCCAGCAGCCCCCAAACAGGGTTCGGTGGCTACACCTTC.

This clone was picked up one time. This sequence joins TRBV5-1 and TRBJ2-7; 9 bases map to TRBD1. The CDR3 length is 15 residues. CDR1 is SGHRS and CDR2 is YFSETQ in the germline V gene. J was trimmed by 6 bases and V by 0 bases; bases with no gene match: 7. The CDR3 here is CASSLGAGQGSEQYF. In DNA form, the CDR3 reads TGCGCCAGCAGCTTGGGGGCCGGACAGGGGAGCGAGCAGTACTTC.

The chain links TRBV7-2 to TRBJ1-3; 10 bases are shared with TRBD1. V lost 1 base, J lost 3 bases, and 6 bases stayed unmatched. The CDR3 loop spans 17 amino acids. Germline V gives CDR1 SGHTA, CDR2 FQGNSA. The CDR3 sequence: CASSLDGTGALGNTIYF. Written as DNA, the CDR3 is TGTGCCAGCAGCTTAGACGGGACAGGGGCTCTTGGAAACACCATATATTTT.

This clone came up once. The chain recombines TRBV9 with TRBJ2-7; D is possibly TRBD2 (6 bases). CDR1 and CDR2 from the germline V gene are SGDLS and YYNGEE. This CDR3 is built from 14 residues. Trimming shortened V by 0 bases and J by 4 bases, and 11 bases separated the two germline ends. Here the CDR3 DNA reads TGTGCCAGCAGCGTAGCTATGGGGGGTTACGAGCAGTACTTC. Protein product: CASSVAMGGYEQYF.

The chain uses TRBV5-1 and TRBJ2-1, with 11 bases that match TRBD2. Germline loops: CDR1 SGHRS, CDR2 YFSETQ. The J segment lost 7 bases and the V segment lost 3 bases, leaving 9 bases of the junction unmatched. There are 16 residues in the CDR3. CDR3 coding DNA: TGCGCCAGCAGCTCACTTACCGGGACTAGCGGAAATGAGCAGTTCTTC. It yields the protein CASSSLTGTSGNEQFF.

The chain recombines TRBV28 with TRBJ2-3; D call uncertain. The V gene's germline CDR1 is MDHEN and CDR2 SYDVKM. V lost 4 bases and J lost 5, with 16 bases in between. The length of the CDR3 is 15 residues. CDR3 sequence: CASSSPSWFRDTQYF. The CDR3 DNA is TGTGCCAGCAGTTCACCTTCCTGGTTCCGAGATACGCAGTATTTT.

The chain carries TRBV18 and TRBJ1-1; D uncertain. The CDR3 loop spans 13 amino acids. V was pared by 2 bases and J by 3 bases, with 7 bases between. CDR1 is KGHSH and CDR2 is LQKENI in the germline V gene. CDR3 sequence (DNA): TGTGCCAGCTCACCAAGGGTTGACACTGAAGCTTTCTTT. This sequence encodes CASSPRVDTEAFF.

The rearrangement links TRBV5-4 to TRBJ2-5; the match to TRBD1 covers 7 bases. This CDR3 is 17 amino acids long. Germline V gives CDR1 SGHNT, CDR2 YYREEE (reference sequence). The ends lost 4 bases at V and 4 bases at J; junction bases unmatched: 16. The CDR3 DNA reads TGTGCCAGCAGCCCGGAAGCCAGGGGGAAGGTGAGAGAGACCCAGTACTTC. Protein product: CASSPEARGKVRETQYF.

The chain is built from TRBV7-8 and TRBJ2-7, with D possibly matching TRBD2 (6 bases). Germline V gene data show CDR1 as SGHVS and CDR2 as FQNEAQ. This CDR3 is 15 amino acids long. Trimming removed 4 bases from V and 5 bases from J, with 18 bases in between. The CDR3: CASSSRPGGKDEQYF. The DNA of the CDR3 is TGTGCCAGCAGCTCACGCCCGGGCGGGAAGGACGAGCAGTACTTC.

The chain links TRBV5-4 to TRBJ2-6; 8 bases agree with TRBD2. V trimming: 4 bases; J trimming: 2 bases; junction bases outside the gene matches: 8. Germline loops: CDR1 SGHNT, CDR2 YYREEE (reference sequence). This CDR3 region has 17 residues. The CDR3 region is CASSVPGLGTGANVLTF. CDR3 bases: TGTGCCAGCAGCGTCCCGGGACTAGGGACTGGGGCCAACGTCCTGACTTTC.

This chain joins TRBV2 and TRBJ1-2; tentative D call: TRBD1 (6 bases). The CDR3 runs to 14 residues. Germline lookup yields CDR1 SNHLY and CDR2 FYNNEI. The V end was cut by 5 bases, the J end by 2 bases, with 12 bases between. CDR3 coding DNA: TGTGCCAGCAGTCTTTTTCAGGGGAACTATGGCTACACCTTC. This translates into CASSLFQGNYGYTF.

The table lists this clone with a count of one. The rearrangement links TRBV18 to TRBJ1-6; D is perhaps TRBD1 (5 bases). The CDR3 runs to 15 residues. Germline loops: CDR1 KGHSH, CDR2 LQKENI. Trimming pared 5 bases from V and 10 bases from J, leaving 18 bases between. The CDR3 here is CASSGLKGLESPLHF. The CDR3 DNA sequence: TGTGCCAGCTCAGGATTGAAGGGGTTGGAATCACCCCTCCACTTT.

V gene TRBV28 combines with J gene TRBJ1-2; no definite D call. Per germline, CDR1 MDHEN and CDR2 SYDVKM. CDR3 length: 12 amino acids. The ends were cut back, 6 bases at V and 4 bases at J, with 9 bases in the middle. CDR3 amino acids: CASRDSVYGYTF. In DNA form, the CDR3 reads TGTGCCAGCAGGGATAGCGTCTATGGCTACACCTTC.

The chain links TRBV15 to TRBJ1-1, with a weak D call TRBD1 (5 bases). This CDR3 comprises 14 residues. V was cut by 3 bases and J by 1 base, with 9 bases left in between. Germline assignment: CDR1 LNHNV and CDR2 YYDKDF (reference sequence). In DNA, the CDR3 is TGTGCCACCAGCAGTGCTGGGGGGAACACTGAAGCTTTCTTT. As protein: CATSSAGGNTEAFF. The variable domain in full, with the rest retrieved from reference TRBV15 and TRBJ1-1, is DAMVIQNPRYQVTQFGKPVTLSCSQTLNHNVMYWYQQKSSQAPKLLFHYYDKDFNNEADTPDNFQSRRPNTSFCFLDIRSPGLGDTAMYLCATSSAGGNTEAFFGQGTRLTVV.